This TCR beta chain originates from a study of blood T cells in healthy people across ages. Study findings and constraints: Diversity of TCR beta per million T cells declined in a roughly linear way with age.

A second PCR of 7 to 11 cycles used a sample-barcoded 5' primer and a J-beta primer mix. TCRdb ran MiXCR on the 5' RACE reads and lists one entry per CDR3 protein. The sample carries about 570,000 distinct CDR3 sequences, over 25% recorded once. The CDR3 has 14 residues. Germline V lookup: CDR1 ENHRY, CDR2 SYGVKD. This clonotype was detected a few times. Its specificity is not known. In terms of origin and age, donors were healthy Caucasian individuals from Russia aged about 6 to 90. This sample was also put to use in a study of T cells of mothers and their children.

The receptor was isolated from a boy aged 2 to 10 in good health. The material sequenced was blood. The chain couples TRBV10-3 to TRBJ2-5; 8 nucleotides line up with TRBD1. TRBJ2-7 matches the DNA end more closely, so the J call is doubtful. CDR3 amino acids: CAISPDRDRNEQYF. The CDR3 DNA reads TGTGCCATCAGTCCGGACAGGGATAGAAACGAGCAGTACTTC.